This T cell receptor beta chain was documented in a study of vaccination and CD4 T cells after COVID-19. This CDR3 is built from 15 residues. Per germline, CDR1 MGHRA and CDR2 YSYEKL. V shed 4 bases and J shed 6 bases, with 18 bases lying between them. Sequenced with the Oncomine TCR Beta short-read assay was DNA taken from cultured CD4+ T cells. TCRdb re-analysed the PCR reads in MiXCR, keeping a single row per CDR3 protein. The sample has more than 13,000 distinct CDR3 sequences; 24% are singletons. Treatment reported: approximately nine-day PBMC culture with coronavirus spike peptide pools or control peptides (ViraFEST assay). This clonotype came up a few times. The target antigen is unknown.

The V and J genes are TRBV4-1 and TRBJ1-2; D remains unclear. The sequences come from CD4+ T cells from blood, cultured in vitro, collected after SARS-CoV-2 vaccination. The sequence came from a human donor who had recovered from COVID-19. The CDR3 sequence is CASSPAQEGRNGYTF. The CDR3 DNA is TGCGCCAGCAGCCCGGCCCAGGAGGGAAGGAATGGCTACACCTTC.